This T cell receptor beta chain was sequenced in a study of T cell responses to AZD1222 COVID-19 vaccine. Study-wide points: Donors were chiefly white British, with a greater number of females, and clonal diversity was perhaps underestimated. Baseline seropositivity occurred in only 5 to 7 AZD1222 recipients.

Worth noting for this clone: Its specificity is unknown.

The protocol was immunoSEQ multiplex PCR, while the TCRdb copy is restricted to in-frame clones and leaves out a portion. In the table there are fewer than 85,000 clones, about 85% of which are singletons. Investigators merged groups given second doses at roughly 4 or roughly 12 weeks. The sample was peripheral blood, taken 28 days after the second AZD1222 dose. This TCR derives from an adult who received the AZD1222 COVID-19 vaccine.

CDR3 residues: CASSRRTGLADTQYF. In DNA, the CDR3 is TGTGCCAGCAGCCGCAGGACAGGGCTAGCAGATACGCAGTATTTT. The V gene is TRBV3-1 (or the pseudogene TRBV3-2), the J gene TRBJ2-3; 8 nucleotides agree with TRBD1. J was trimmed by 4 bases and V by 4 bases; bases with no gene match: 7. This CDR3 has 15 residues. Per germline, CDR1 LGHDT and CDR2 YNNKEL (reference sequence).